These 25 T cell receptor beta chains were sequenced from one sample in a study of siplizumab effects on memory and regulatory T cells. Libraries were prepared by immunoSEQ multiplex PCR; TCRdb keeps only in-frame clonotypes and omits some of them. The table lists some 97,000 clones, 91% of them singletons. The specimen was CD4+ T cells sorted from blood. All receptors derive from a human donor in good health.

The chain employs TRBV5-8 and TRBJ2-5; no clear D gene. This CDR3 has 15 residues. Germline CDR1 reads SGHTS; CDR2 reads YDEGEE. The V gene lost 2 bases and the J gene lost 0 bases, with 11 bases spanning the gap. The CDR3 DNA sequence: TGTGCCAGCAGCTTCCGCGGTCGGTACCAAGAGACCCAGTACTTC. Amino acids: CASSFRGRYQETQYF.

The chain is built from TRBV27 and TRBJ2-7, with TRBD1 as a possible D gene (7 bases). The CDR3 has 14 amino acids. CDR1 and CDR2 from the germline V gene are MNHEY and SMNVEV (reference sequence). The V end lost 5 bases, the J end lost 3 bases, and 14 bases lay between the germline ends. CDR3 loop: CASSTRGVYYEQYF. For the CDR3, the DNA is TGTGCCAGCAGTACCAGGGGGGTATACTACGAGCAGTACTTC.

The V call is TRBV7-6, the J call TRBJ1-2; D might be TRBD1 (6 bases). V lost 1 base, J lost 4 bases, and 16 bases lay in between. The CDR3 length is 16 residues. In germline, CDR1 is SGHVS, CDR2 FNYEAQ. The CDR3 nucleotides read TGTGCCAGCAGCTTAGGCGGGGACAACTGGGCCTATGGCTACACCTTC. The encoded protein is CASSLGGDNWAYGYTF.

Details on this clone: Mismatch with germline at one junction end may stem from a read error. V gene TRBV6-5 combines with J gene TRBJ1-1; 8 bases line up with TRBD1. The germline CDR1 and CDR2 sequences are MNHEY and SVGAGI. The CDR3 extends over 14 amino acids. The CDR3 DNA is TGTGCCGGCAGTTCACGGGACAGGCACACTGAAGCTTTCTTT. It encodes CAGSSRDRHTEAFF.

The chain links TRBV11-2 to TRBJ2-1; maybe TRBD2 (6 bases). Trimming shortened V by 4 bases and J by 3 bases, and 22 bases separated the two germline ends. This CDR3 comprises 18 residues. In germline, CDR1 is SGHAT, CDR2 FQNNGV. The chain's CDR3 is CASSSPRGTQGGYNEQFF. DNA of the CDR3: TGTGCCAGCAGCTCCCCCCGGGGGACCCAAGGCGGCTACAATGAGCAGTTCTTC. The full variable domain, rest sourced from reference TRBV11-2 and TRBJ2-1, is EAGVAQSPRYKIIEKRQSVAFWCNPISGHATLYWYQQILGQGPKLLIQFQNNGVVDDSQLPKDRFSAERLKGVDSTLKIQPAKLEDSAVYLCASSSPRGTQGGYNEQFFGPGTRLTVL.

In DNA form, the CDR3 reads TGTGCCTGGAGTCGGTCCCCAGATACGCAGTATTTT. This translates into CAWSRSPDTQYF. This chain links TRBV30 with TRBJ2-3; D unclear. The CDR3 totals 12 residues. Germline V lookup: CDR1 GTSNPN, CDR2 SVGIG (reference sequence). Trimming shortened V by 2 bases and J by 4 bases, and 7 bases separated the two germline ends.

The rearrangement links TRBV4-1 to TRBJ2-5; 8 bases line up with TRBD2. J lost 1 base, V lost 0 bases, and 7 bases had no gene match. The CDR3 totals 17 residues. Germline CDR1 is MGHRA and CDR2 is YSYEKL. The CDR3 bases are TGCGCCAGCAGCCAAGATCGGGTCGGGGGGGCCCAAGAGACCCAGTACTTC. This encodes CASSQDRVGGAQETQYF.

The chain links TRBV5-6 to TRBJ2-3; 10 nucleotides align to TRBD1. Looked up from germline, CDR1 is SGHDT and CDR2 is YYEEEE. The junction had 5 bases not matched to a gene; V was cut back by 4 bases and J by 3 bases. The CDR3 totals 15 residues. CDR3 DNA: TGTGCCAGCAGCCCGCCGGGACAGGGGACAGATACGCAGTATTTT. This codes for CASSPPGQGTDTQYF.

This chain uses TRBV27 with TRBJ1-4, with a possible D match to TRBD1 (5 bases). Germline loops: CDR1 MNHEY, CDR2 SMNVEV (reference sequence). The V end lost 6 bases, the J end lost 5 bases, and 25 bases lay between the germline ends. This CDR3 comprises 18 residues. CDR3 coding DNA: TGTGCCAGCAGAAGCGGGACTTGGTATCCCGTACCGAATGAAAAACTGTTTTTT. This gives the protein CASRSGTWYPVPNEKLFF.

The chain couples TRBV19 to TRBJ2-5; weak D call: TRBD1 (7 bases). Per germline, CDR1 LNHDA and CDR2 SQIVND (reference sequence). V lost 4 bases, J lost 7 bases, and 10 bases lay in between. The CDR3 consists of 12 residues. The CDR3 reads CASSTGGRTQYF. The CDR3, as DNA: TGTGCCAGTAGTACAGGGGGGCGGACCCAGTACTTC.

The chain couples TRBV28 to TRBJ2-7; 7 bases agree with TRBD1. The germline V gene has CDR1 MDHEN and CDR2 SYDVKM. The CDR3 is 16 amino acids. Trimming took 4 bases from V and 0 from J; bases not matched to a gene: 9. As DNA, the CDR3 is TGTGCCAGCAGTTCCGTGGGACAGACCTACTCCTACGAGCAGTACTTC. Protein sequence: CASSSVGQTYSYEQYF. Full variable domain (missing parts from reference TRBV28 and TRBJ2-7): DVKVTQSSRYLVKRTGEKVFLECVQDMDHENMFWYRQDPGLGLRLIYFSYDVKMKEKGDIPEGYSVSREKKERFSLILESASTNQTSMYLCASSSVGQTYSYEQYFGPGTRLTVT.

The chain has TRBV5-6 and TRBJ1-2; 7 nucleotides agree with TRBD1. Germline V gene sequence: CDR1 SGHDT, CDR2 YYEEEE. J was trimmed by 0 bases and V by 4 bases; bases with no gene match: 6. The length of the CDR3 is 15 residues. Written as DNA, the CDR3 is TGTGCCAGCAGCCGACGGACAGGTTCTAACTATGGCTACACCTTC. Its translation: CASSRRTGSNYGYTF.

The rearrangement uses TRBV2 and TRBJ2-1, with D perhaps matching TRBD1 (5 bases). Germline assignment: CDR1 SNHLY and CDR2 FYNNEI. Between the trimmed V and J ends, which lost 4 bases and 6 bases, there was a span of 10 bases. This CDR3 is 13 amino acids long. CDR3 residues: CASSGGAVNEQFF. The CDR3 DNA sequence: TGTGCCAGCAGTGGTGGGGCTGTCAATGAGCAGTTCTTC.

This clone was seen once. The rearrangement uses TRBV6-5 and TRBJ2-5; D not resolved. This CDR3 is built from 12 residues. Trimming took off 3 bases at V and 5 bases at J, with 7 bases between the two ends. Per the germline V gene, CDR1 is MNHEY and CDR2 is SVGAGI. CDR3: CASSYGRETQYF. The CDR3 coding sequence is TGTGCCAGCAGTTATGGCAGGGAGACCCAGTACTTC.

J is TRBJ2-7 and V is TRBV28; TRBD1 might be the D (7 bases). Germline V gives CDR1 MDHEN, CDR2 SYDVKM. The CDR3 runs to 16 residues. With 6 bases removed from V and 2 bases from J, the gap between germline ends came to 20 bases. For the CDR3, the DNA is TGTGCCAGCAGGGGGGCAGGGGGGTTATTCACCTACGAGCAGTACTTC. Its protein is CASRGAGGLFTYEQYF.

The CDR3, as DNA: TGTGCCAGCAGCGTTGCGACAGGGACCGCCCACGAGCAGTACTTC. Its translation is CASSVATGTAHEQYF. The V and J genes are TRBV9 and TRBJ2-7, with 7 bases fitting TRBD1. The CDR3 runs 15 residues. Germline CDR1 is SGDLS and CDR2 is YYNGEE. The junction had 10 bases not matched to a gene; V was cut back by 2 bases and J by 5 bases. Using reference TRBV9 and TRBJ2-7 for the parts outside the CDR3, the full variable domain is DSGVTQTPKHLITATGQRVTLRCSPRSGDLSVYWYQQSLDQGLQFLIQYYNGEERAKGNILERFSAQQFPDLHSELNLSSLELGDSALYFCASSVATGTAHEQYFGPGTRLTVT.

The chain uses TRBV7-9 and TRBJ2-3; no clear D gene. The CDR3 runs to 17 residues. Germline loops: CDR1 SEHNR, CDR2 FQNEAQ (reference sequence). Deletions cut 5 bases from V and 0 bases from J, with 18 bases between. CDR3 sequence: CASSTRPGSPSTDTQYF. The DNA for the CDR3 is TGTGCCAGCAGCACCAGGCCCGGCTCCCCTAGCACAGATACGCAGTATTTT.

V and J are TRBV19 and TRBJ1-6, with 7 bases aligning to TRBD1. The V and J ends lost 6 bases and 9 bases, in that order; junction bases with no gene match: 2. Per germline, CDR1 LNHDA and CDR2 SQIVND (reference sequence). CDR3 length equals 12 residues. CDR3 loop: CASSRGSSPLHF. The CDR3, as DNA: TGTGCCAGTAGCAGGGGGAGTTCACCCCTCCACTTT.

The rearrangement links TRBV27 to TRBJ1-6; D gene uncertain. From germline, CDR1 is MNHEY and CDR2 SMNVEV (reference sequence). CDR3 length: 12 residues. Trimming cost V 2 bases and J 10 bases, with 6 bases left between them. CDR3 amino acids: CASSLVGSPLHF. Written as DNA, the CDR3 is TGTGCCAGCAGTTTAGTGGGATCACCCCTCCACTTT.

The chain joins TRBV18 to TRBJ2-5; TRBD2 matches 14 bases. CDR1 and CDR2 from the germline V gene are KGHSH and LQKENI. J gave up 1 base and V 6 bases, and 10 bases lay outside the gene matches. This CDR3 has 18 residues. Here the CDR3 DNA reads TGTGCCAGCTCCCGCGTAGGGACTAGCGGGGGATCCCAAGAGACCCAGTACTTC. Encoded protein: CASSRVGTSGGSQETQYF.

V usage is TRBV30 and J usage is TRBJ1-1; tentative D call: TRBD1 (5 bases). Germline V gene sequence: CDR1 GTSNPN, CDR2 SVGIG (reference sequence). CDR3 size: 13 residues. Trimming removed 3 bases from V and 3 bases from J, with 11 bases in between. The DNA for the CDR3 is TGTGCCTGGAGCTTAGACAGCTACACTGAAGCTTTCTTT. Protein product: CAWSLDSYTEAFF.

V gene TRBV4-2 combines with J gene TRBJ2-3; D call uncertain. V was pared by 0 bases and J by 6 bases, with 7 bases between. Germline-derived CDR1 and CDR2 are LGHNA and YNFKEQ. The CDR3 is 13 amino acids. DNA of the CDR3: TGTGCCAGCAGCCAAGATACCCGGGATACGCAGTATTTT. Translating it yields CASSQDTRDTQYF.

The V and J genes are TRBV28 and TRBJ1-2; tentatively, D is TRBD1 (5 bases). There are 13 residues in the CDR3. V dropped 3 bases and J dropped 7 bases, with 12 bases sitting between them. From germline, CDR1 is MDHEN and CDR2 SYDVKM. The CDR3 DNA follows: TGTGCCAGCAGTTTCCCAGGGTACGGTGGCTACACCTTC. It encodes CASSFPGYGGYTF.

The chain uses TRBV7-2 and TRBJ1-4; D gene ambiguous. V was pared by 1 base and J by 2 bases, with 8 bases between. CDR3 size: 15 residues. From germline, CDR1 is SGHTA and CDR2 FQGNSA. The CDR3 sequence: CASSLERSTNEKLFF. The CDR3 DNA follows: TGTGCCAGCAGCTTAGAACGATCGACTAATGAAAAACTGTTTTTT. Filled out from reference TRBV7-2 and TRBJ1-4, the complete variable domain reads GAGVSQSPSNKVTEKGKDVELRCDPISGHTALYWYRQSLGQGLEFLIYFQGNSAPDKSGLPSDRFSAERTGGSVSTLTIQRTQQEDSAVYLCASSLERSTNEKLFFGSGTQLSVL.

This sequence joins TRBV7-6 and TRBJ1-2, with D unresolved. Trimming took 5 bases from V and 3 from J, leaving 16 bases between them. The CDR3 loop spans 15 amino acids. In germline, CDR1 is SGHVS, CDR2 FNYEAQ. The CDR3 is CASSGLRKGDYGYTF. In DNA, the CDR3 is TGTGCCAGCAGCGGCCTCAGAAAAGGAGACTATGGCTACACCTTC.